One and the same sample provided the 5 T cell receptor beta chains below, sequenced in a study of shared clonotypes between healthy human individuals. Clones were read by immunoSEQ multiplex PCR, and TCRdb kept only the in-frame ones, dropping some. Of about 490,000 clones in the sample, 60% to 85% are singletons; the top ten hold 13%. Sample: PBMCs. The receptor source for this set is a woman aged 40-49 years in good health. Some clones in this sample may be carry-over from other donors' samples.

The V gene is TRBV28, the J gene TRBJ1-1; tentatively, D is TRBD1 (5 bases). CDR1 and CDR2 from the germline V gene are MDHEN and SYDVKM. V lost 2 bases and J 3 bases, leaving 10 bases between the germline ends. The CDR3 runs to 14 residues. The DNA for the CDR3 is TGTGCCAGCAGTTTACTCTCCAGGGACACTGAAGCTTTCTTT. It yields the protein CASSLLSRDTEAFF.

This chain links TRBV2 with TRBJ2-7; 9 bases agree with TRBD2. The germline V gene has CDR1 SNHLY and CDR2 FYNNEI. V lost 5 bases, J lost 6 bases, and 8 bases stayed unmatched. The CDR3 loop spans 14 amino acids. This chain's CDR3 is CASSYRLAAGEQYF. In DNA, the CDR3 is TGTGCCAGCAGTTATCGACTAGCGGCAGGCGAGCAGTACTTC.

The chain links TRBV7-8 to TRBJ1-5; 8 nucleotides agree with TRBD1. The length of the CDR3 is 16 residues. V lost 2 bases to trimming and J lost 5 bases; unmatched junction nucleotides: 8. Germline V gene data show CDR1 as SGHVS and CDR2 as FQNEAQ. CDR3 region: CASSLMDRATDQPQHF. In DNA form, the CDR3 reads TGTGCCAGCAGCTTAATGGACAGGGCCACAGATCAGCCCCAGCATTTT.

V usage is TRBV7-8 and J usage is TRBJ1-5; no clear D gene. Per the germline V gene, CDR1 is SGHVS and CDR2 is FQNEAQ. V dropped 2 bases and J dropped 4 bases, with 9 bases sitting between them. The CDR3 sequence is 14 residues long. The CDR3: CASSLSIRNQPQHF. The CDR3 DNA is TGTGCCAGCAGCTTATCCATCAGAAATCAGCCCCAGCATTTT.

A single count supports this clone. The chain employs TRBV5-1 and TRBJ2-2; D may match TRBD1 or TRBD2 (5 bases each). CDR3 length equals 16 residues. CDR1 and CDR2 (germline): SGHRS, YFSETQ. Trimming stripped 4 bases from V and 3 bases from J, with 16 bases between. In DNA form, the CDR3 reads TGCGCCAGCAGCCAGTCGGAGAGGGGAGACACCGGGGAGCTGTTTTTT. This codes for CASSQSERGDTGELFF.